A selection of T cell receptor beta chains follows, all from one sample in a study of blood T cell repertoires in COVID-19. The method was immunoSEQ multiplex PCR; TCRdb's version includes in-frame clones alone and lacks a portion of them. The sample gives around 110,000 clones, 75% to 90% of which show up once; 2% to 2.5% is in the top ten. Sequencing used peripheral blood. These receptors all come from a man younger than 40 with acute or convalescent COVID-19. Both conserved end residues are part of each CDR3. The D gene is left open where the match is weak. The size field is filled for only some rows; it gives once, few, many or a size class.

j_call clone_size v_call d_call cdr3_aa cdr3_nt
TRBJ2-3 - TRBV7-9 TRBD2 CASRRTSGSGADTQYF TGTGCCAGCAGGCGGACTAGCGGGAGTGGTGCAGATACGCAGTATTTT
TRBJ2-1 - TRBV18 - CASSPFSGHQTNEQFF TGTGCCAGCTCACCCTTTTCAGGGCATCAGACCAATGAGCAGTTCTTC
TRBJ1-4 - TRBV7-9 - CASTPGGQLDEKLFF TGTGCCAGCACCCCCGGCGGGCAGTTGGATGAAAAACTGTTTTTT
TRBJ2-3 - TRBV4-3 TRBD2 CASSQDLAGGLNTQYF TGCGCCAGCAGCCAAGATCTAGCGGGGGGGCTAAATACGCAGTATTTT
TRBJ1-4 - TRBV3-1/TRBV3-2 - CASSQELLSLNEKLFF TGTGCCAGCAGCCAAGAGCTCCTATCCTTAAATGAAAAACTGTTTTTT
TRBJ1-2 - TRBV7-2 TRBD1 CASSSRGPFGYTF TGTGCCAGCAGCTCCAGGGGGCCCTTCGGCTACACCTTC
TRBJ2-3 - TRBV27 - CASRGAGTSTDTQYF TGTGCCAGCAGGGGTGCCGGGACTAGCACAGATACGCAGTATTTT
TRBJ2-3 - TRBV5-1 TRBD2 CASSPVSGGADTQYF TGCGCCAGCAGCCCCGTTAGCGGGGGCGCAGATACGCAGTATTTT
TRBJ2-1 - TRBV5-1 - CASSLDLRGSYNEQFF TGCGCCAGCAGCTTGGACTTACGTGGCTCCTACAATGAGCAGTTCTTC
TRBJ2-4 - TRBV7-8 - CASSPEVGRNIQYF TGTGCCAGCAGCCCAGAGGTCGGAAGGAACATTCAGTACTTC
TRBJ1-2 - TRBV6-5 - CASSYQGGGNGYTF TGTGCCAGCAGTTATCAAGGGGGGGGTAACGGCTACACCTTC
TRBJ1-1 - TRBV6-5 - CASRRQSTEAFF TGTGCCAGCAGGAGACAGAGCACTGAAGCTTTCTTT
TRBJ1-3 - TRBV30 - CAWSVLGPGNTIYF TGTGCCTGGAGTGTACTAGGGCCTGGAAACACCATATATTTT
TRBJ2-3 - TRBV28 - CACGDGRGTDTQYF TGTGCCTGCGGGGACGGACGGGGCACAGATACGCAGTATTTT
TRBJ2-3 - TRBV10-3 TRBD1 CAISEPGQGTDTQYF TGTGCCATCAGTGAGCCGGGACAGGGCACAGATACGCAGTATTTT
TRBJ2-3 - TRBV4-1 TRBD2 CASSQDWTSGGAGADTQYF TGCGCCAGCAGCCAAGATTGGACTAGCGGGGGGGCCGGTGCAGATACGCAGTATTTT
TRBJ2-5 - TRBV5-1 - CASSLARETQYF TGCGCCAGCAGCTTGGCCCGGGAGACCCAGTACTTC
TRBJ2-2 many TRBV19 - CASRKTGGGSTGELFF TGTGCCAGTAGGAAGACAGGAGGCGGGAGCACCGGGGAGCTGTTTTTT
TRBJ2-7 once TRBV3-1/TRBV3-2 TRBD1 CASSPTGAHEQYF TGTGCCAGCAGTCCTACAGGGGCCCACGAGCAGTACTTC
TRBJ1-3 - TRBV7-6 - CASSLAGTGSGNTIYF TGTGCCAGCAGCTTAGCTGGTACAGGGAGCGGAAACACCATATATTTT
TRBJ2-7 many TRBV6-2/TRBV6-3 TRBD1 CASSLLSDRGYEQYF TGTGCCAGCAGTCTACTCTCGGACAGGGGCTACGAGCAGTACTTC